The following is a T cell receptor (beta chain) sequence with its context. V lost 0 bases and J lost 5, with 10 bases in between. This CDR3 comprises 15 residues. From germline, CDR1 is MNHEY and CDR2 SVGAGI. This entry is derived from a study of T cell changes during pregnancy in multiple sclerosis. Produced via immunoSEQ multiplex PCR; TCRdb's table is partial and in-frame only. The table includes 40,000 to 45,000 clones, 89% detected once. The chain couples TRBV6-5 to TRBJ1-4, with D possibly matching TRBD1 (5 bases). The sequence derives from a female donor with multiple sclerosis, enrolled in a pregnancy study. Sequenced here: CD4+ T cells from peripheral blood mononuclear cells, sampled in the first trimester of pregnancy. DNA for the CDR3: TGTGCCAGCAGTTACTCGCAGGGTGGAAATGAAAAACTGTTTTTT. It yields the protein CASSYSQGGNEKLFF.